This TCR beta chain was identified in a study of patients and donors after allogeneic stem cell transplantation. Using its own MiXCR run on the RT-PCR reads, TCRdb lists one record per CDR3 protein. The data hold about a million distinct CDR3 sequences, with 15% to 20% observed a single time. The CDR3 has 16 amino acids. The germline gives CDR1 SEHNR, CDR2 FQNEAQ (reference sequence). V gave up 5 bases and J gave up 0 bases, with 13 bases separating them. The specimen sequenced was blood, either unsorted or a sorted T cell fraction (not recorded which). The TCR comes from a human donor who was either an allogeneic HSCT recipient or a stem cell or donor lymphocyte infusion donor (not recorded which). It is not recorded whose cells these are; they may come from a transplant donor. This chain joins TRBV7-9 and TRBJ2-2; D gene uncertain. CDR3 in amino acids: CASSPLPRSNTGELFF. The CDR3 DNA sequence: TGTGCCAGCAGCCCCCTCCCGCGGTCGAACACCGGGGAGCTGTTTTTT.